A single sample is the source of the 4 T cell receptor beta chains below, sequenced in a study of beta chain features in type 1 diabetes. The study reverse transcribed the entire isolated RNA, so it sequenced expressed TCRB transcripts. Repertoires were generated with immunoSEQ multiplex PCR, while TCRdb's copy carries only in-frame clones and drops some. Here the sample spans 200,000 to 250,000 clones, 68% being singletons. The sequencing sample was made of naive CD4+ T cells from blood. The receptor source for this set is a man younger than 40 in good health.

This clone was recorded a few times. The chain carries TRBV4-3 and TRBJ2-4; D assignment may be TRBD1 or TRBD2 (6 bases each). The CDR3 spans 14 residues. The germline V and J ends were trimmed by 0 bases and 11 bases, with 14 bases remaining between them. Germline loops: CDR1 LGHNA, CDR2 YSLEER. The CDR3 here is CASSQDGRRGVQYF. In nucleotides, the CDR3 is TGCGCCAGCAGCCAAGATGGACGGAGGGGGGTTCAGTACTTC.

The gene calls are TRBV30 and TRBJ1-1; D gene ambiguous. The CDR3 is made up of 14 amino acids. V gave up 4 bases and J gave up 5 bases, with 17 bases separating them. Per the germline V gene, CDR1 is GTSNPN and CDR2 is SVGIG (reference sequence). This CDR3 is CAWTRGFLGTEAFF. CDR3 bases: TGTGCCTGGACTCGCGGCTTTTTGGGGACTGAAGCTTTCTTT.

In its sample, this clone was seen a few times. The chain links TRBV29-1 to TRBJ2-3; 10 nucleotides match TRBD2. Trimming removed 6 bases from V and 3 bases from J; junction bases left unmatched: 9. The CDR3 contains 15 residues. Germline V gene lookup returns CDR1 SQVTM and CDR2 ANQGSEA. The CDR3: CSVGVRTSGTDTQYF. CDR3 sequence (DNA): TGCAGCGTCGGCGTTCGGACTAGCGGAACAGATACGCAGTATTTT.

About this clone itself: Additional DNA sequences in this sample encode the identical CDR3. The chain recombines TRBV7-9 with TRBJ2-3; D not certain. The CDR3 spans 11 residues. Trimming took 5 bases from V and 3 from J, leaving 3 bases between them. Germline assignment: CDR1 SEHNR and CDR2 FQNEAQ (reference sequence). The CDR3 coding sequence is TGTGCCAGCAGCACGACAGATACGCAGTATTTT. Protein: CASSTTDTQYF. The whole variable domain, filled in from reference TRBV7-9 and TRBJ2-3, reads DTGVSQNPRHKITKRGQNVTFRCDPISEHNRLYWYRQTLGQGPEFLTYFQNEAQLEKSRLLSDRFSAERPKGSFSTLEIQRTEQGDSAMYLCASSTTDTQYFGPGTRLTVL.